These 15 T cell receptor beta chains came from one sample sequenced in a study of blood T cell repertoires in COVID-19. Sequencing was performed with immunoSEQ multiplex PCR; in TCRdb, only in-frame clones are kept and a portion is missing. The sample consists of roughly 320,000 clones, approximately 90% of them appearing once. Sequencing used peripheral blood. The source is a woman between 50 and 59 years old with COVID-19, enrolled during active disease.

This clone showed up just once. The chain employs TRBV15 and TRBJ2-7; 7 positions match TRBD1. J lost 2 bases, V lost 0 bases, and 4 bases had no gene match. The CDR3 covers 15 residues. Germline-derived CDR1 and CDR2 are LNHNV and YYDKDF (reference sequence). The CDR3 protein is CATSREGQDPYEQYF. CDR3 bases: TGTGCCACCAGCAGAGAAGGACAGGACCCCTACGAGCAGTACTTC.

The V and J genes are TRBV9 and TRBJ1-5; unclear D gene. The CDR3 is 19 residues long. The germline V gene encodes CDR1 SGDLS and CDR2 YYNGEE. With 0 bases removed from V and 3 bases from J, the gap between germline ends came to 22 bases. CDR3 amino acids: CASSVGRGKKLGNNQPQHF. For the CDR3, the DNA is TGTGCCAGCAGCGTAGGACGGGGAAAGAAGCTGGGGAACAATCAGCCCCAGCATTTT.

The table lists this clone with a count of one. The chain joins TRBV7-9 to TRBJ2-7; a weak D match, TRBD1 (5 bases). Trimming removed 5 bases at V and 5 bases at J, with 13 bases between. CDR3 length: 13 amino acids. The germline gives CDR1 SEHNR, CDR2 FQNEAQ (reference sequence). The CDR3 is CASSIHQGNEQYF. The CDR3, as DNA: TGTGCCAGCAGCATCCACCAGGGAAACGAGCAGTACTTC.

J is TRBJ1-1 and V is TRBV12-3 or TRBV12-4; 7 bases agree with TRBD1. CDR3 size: 12 residues. Trimming cost V 7 bases and J 6 bases; bases outside gene matches: 5. CDR3 DNA: TGTGCCAGCACCCAGGGGGATCCTGAAGCTTTCTTT. Amino acid sequence: CASTQGDPEAFF.

The chain's CDR3 is CASSFQTGSYNSPLHF. CDR3 nucleotide sequence: TGTGCCAGCAGTTTCCAGACGGGCTCCTATAATTCACCCCTCCACTTT. V is TRBV28 and J is TRBJ1-6; D remains unclear. The V end lost 3 bases, the J end lost 0 bases, and 9 bases lay between the germline ends. This CDR3 is built from 16 residues. The germline V gene encodes CDR1 MDHEN and CDR2 SYDVKM.

V usage is TRBV27 and J usage is TRBJ2-1; 7 bases match TRBD2. This CDR3 comprises 14 residues. V dropped 3 bases and J dropped 4; count of bases not matched to a gene: 3. CDR1 MNHEY and CDR2 SMNVEV come from the germline V gene (reference sequence). This chain's CDR3 is CASSFLGRYNEQFF. The CDR3 bases are TGTGCCAGCAGTTTTCTCGGGAGGTACAATGAGCAGTTCTTC.

This sequence joins TRBV5-1 and TRBJ2-1, with D possibly being TRBD2 (5 bases). V was pared by 7 bases and J by 1 base, with 12 bases between. Per germline, CDR1 SGHRS and CDR2 YFSETQ. The CDR3 consists of 14 residues. The DNA for the CDR3 is TGCGCCAGCCGGCCCGGGGAATCCTACAATGAGCAGTTCTTC. It specifies CASRPGESYNEQFF.

The CDR3 loop reads CASSLQGQSSYNEQFF. The CDR3 DNA follows: TGCGCCAGCAGCTTGCAGGGCCAAAGCTCCTACAATGAGCAGTTCTTC. The V and J genes are TRBV5-1 and TRBJ2-1; TRBD1 might be the D (5 bases). This CDR3 region has 16 residues. Trimming left V 1 base short and J 0 bases short, with 11 bases between. CDR1 SGHRS and CDR2 YFSETQ come from the germline V gene. Using reference TRBV5-1 and TRBJ2-1 for the parts outside the CDR3, the full variable domain is KAGVTQTPRYLIKTRGQQVTLSCSPISGHRSVSWYQQTPGQGLQFLFEYFSETQRNKGNFPGRFSGRQFSNSRSEMNVSTLELGDSALYLCASSLQGQSSYNEQFFGPGTRLTVL.

This clone was observed a single time. The V call is TRBV19, the J call TRBJ1-1; perhaps TRBD1 as D (5 bases). V was clipped by 4 bases and J by 0 bases, with 9 bases between them. CDR1 LNHDA and CDR2 SQIVND come from the germline V gene (reference sequence). The CDR3 runs to 14 residues. The CDR3 DNA follows: TGTGCCAGTAGTAACCAGGGCTTGAACACTGAAGCTTTCTTT. Translated: CASSNQGLNTEAFF.

This clone turned up a few times. J is TRBJ1-1 and V is TRBV10-3, with 8 bases lining up with TRBD1. CDR3 length: 14 residues. V gave up 7 bases and J gave up 2 bases; unmatched junction bases: 6. Germline assignment: CDR1 ENHRY and CDR2 SYGVKD. The CDR3 here is CAITTTGDNTEAFF. The CDR3 DNA reads TGTGCCATCACCACGACAGGGGATAACACTGAAGCTTTCTTT.

The chain recombines TRBV14 with TRBJ2-3; D is ambiguous. V lost 1 base, J lost 0 bases, and 5 bases lay in between. Germline V lookup: CDR1 SGHDN, CDR2 FVKESK. The CDR3 spans 14 residues. In DNA form, the CDR3 reads TGTGCCAGCAGCCAAGGTCTGAGCACAGATACGCAGTATTTT. Translating gives CASSQGLSTDTQYF.

The chain uses TRBV28 and TRBJ1-1; TRBD1 matches at 8 bases. Unmatched junction bases numbered 7, after V lost 11 bases and J lost 5 bases. The CDR3 extends over 12 amino acids. Germline V gene sequence: CDR1 MDHEN, CDR2 SYDVKM. The chain's CDR3 is CALGTGGTEAFF. In DNA form, the CDR3 reads TGTGCCCTAGGGACAGGTGGGACTGAAGCTTTCTTT.

The rearrangement links TRBV16 to TRBJ2-7, with TRBD1 identical over 8 bases. Trimming at V came to 6 bases and at J to 3 bases, leaving 7 bases not matched to a gene. This CDR3 comprises 14 residues. Germline CDR1 reads KGHSY; CDR2 reads FQNENV. CDR3 loop: CASSLTDRDYEQYF. The CDR3 DNA reads as TGTGCCAGCAGTTTGACGGACAGGGACTACGAGCAGTACTTC.

The chain uses TRBV7-3 and TRBJ2-1; TRBD2 is a possible D gene (5 bases). This CDR3 contains 14 residues. V lost 5 bases to trimming and J lost 6 bases, with 14 bases between them. CDR1 and CDR2 (germline): SGHTA, FQGTGA. The CDR3 DNA follows: TGTGCCAGCAGCCCCCTTGTGAGGGTCAATGAGCAGTTCTTC. This translates into CASSPLVRVNEQFF.

The rearrangement joins TRBV9 to TRBJ2-1, with D unresolved. This CDR3 is built from 14 residues. The V and J ends lost 0 bases and 0 bases respectively, with 4 bases between them. Germline loops: CDR1 SGDLS, CDR2 YYNGEE. The CDR3 DNA is TGTGCCAGCAGCGTAGACGGCTCCTACAATGAGCAGTTCTTC. Its protein is CASSVDGSYNEQFF.